These T cell receptor beta chains were read from a single sample in a study of blood T cells in healthy people across ages. TCRdb itself ran the 5' RACE reads through MiXCR, one entry per CDR3 protein. Among more than 800,000 distinct CDR3 sequences listed, more than 40% were seen once. The sample consisted of blood. These receptors came from a woman aged 60 to 75 in good health. Each CDR3 is given with its conserved first and last residue. The D gene is left open where the match is weak. Clone size is shown for a subset of rows, as once, few, many or a class of expanded clone.

J | D | size | V | DNA | CDR3
TRBJ2-7 | - | - | TRBV7-6 | TGTGCCAGCAGCGGATATACTAGTTACGAGCAGTACTTC | CASSGYTSYEQYF
TRBJ2-1 | TRBD2 | - | TRBV4-2 | TGTGCCAGCAGCCAAGATGAGGCTAGCGGGAGTCTAGACAATGAGCAGTTCTTC | CASSQDEASGSLDNEQFF
TRBJ1-2 | - | many | TRBV4-1 | TGCGCCAGCAGCCAAGATATGACGGCGGCGGTCCTCTATGGCTACACCTTC | CASSQDMTAAVLYGYTF
TRBJ1-2 | TRBD1 | - | TRBV20-1 | TGCAGTGCTCAAGGACAGGGGACATATAACTATGGCTACACCTTC | CSAQGQGTYNYGYTF
TRBJ2-1 | - | few | TRBV4-1 | TGCGCCAGCAGCCAAGATAAAGGTGACCCCGGGAATGAGCAGTTCTTC | CASSQDKGDPGNEQFF
TRBJ2-3 | - | few | TRBV2 | TGTGCCAGCAACCCTGCGGGGTGGCTCACAGATACGCAGTATTTT | CASNPAGWLTDTQYF
TRBJ2-7 | - | few | TRBV11-2 | TGTGCCAGCAGCCGTACCCGTTTGTACGAGCAGTACTTC | CASSRTRLYEQYF
TRBJ2-1 | - | - | TRBV20-1 | TGCAGTGCTAGAGGTGCGCCTAGCTCCTACAATGAGCAGTTCTTC | CSARGAPSSYNEQFF
TRBJ2-1 | TRBD1 | few | TRBV6-5 | TGTGCCAGCAGTTACTCGACTATGGGACAGGGCCCTAGTACCCGAGGCAATGAGCAGTTCTTC | CASSYSTMGQGPSTRGNEQFF
TRBJ2-5 | - | few | TRBV20-1 | TGCAGTGCTAGAGTGGCAGCAAAGAACCAAGAGACCCAGTACTTC | CSARVAAKNQETQYF
TRBJ2-2 | TRBD2 | - | TRBV9 | TGTGCCAGCAGCGTATTAGCGGGAGACACCGGGGAGCTGTTTTTT | CASSVLAGDTGELFF
TRBJ2-7 | TRBD2 | - | TRBV5-1 | TGCGCCAGCAGCCCTGGGACTAGCGGGATTGAGCAGTACTTC | CASSPGTSGIEQYF
TRBJ2-3 | - | - | TRBV5-1 | TGCGCCAGCAGCTTGACTGCGGGGATAACAGATACGCAGTATTTT | CASSLTAGITDTQYF
TRBJ2-7 | - | few | TRBV28 | TGTGCCAGCAGTCGACAGGTATGGGAGCAGTACTTC | CASSRQVWEQYF
TRBJ2-4 | - | - | TRBV20-1 | TGCAGTGCGCCTCGAGGGCCCAGAAACATTCAGTACTTC | CSAPRGPRNIQYF
TRBJ2-6 | TRBD1 | few | TRBV10-3 | TGTGCCATCGGGACAGGGGACCTCTCTGGGGCCAACGTCCTGACTTTC | CAIGTGDLSGANVLTF
TRBJ2-5 | - | few | TRBV6-5 | TGTGCCAGCAGGGCGGCGTACCAAGAGACCCAGTACTTC | CASRAAYQETQYF
TRBJ1-6 | TRBD1 | - | TRBV7-6 | TGTGCCAGCAGCGTCCGGGACAGGGGTGGGGGGTATTCACCCCTCCACTTT | CASSVRDRGGGYSPLHF
TRBJ2-6 | - | - | TRBV6-4 | TGTGCCAGCAGTGACTCTACGGGGCCCGGGGCCAACGTCCTGACTTTC | CASSDSTGPGANVLTF
TRBJ1-2 | - | - | TRBV7-9 | TGTGCCAGCAGCCCCTCGGAAACAGGCCCTAACTATGGCTACACCTTC | CASSPSETGPNYGYTF
TRBJ1-2 | TRBD1 | few | TRBV7-6 | TGTGCCAGCAGCTTAGTTGGGACAGTTAACTATGGCTACACCTTC | CASSLVGTVNYGYTF
TRBJ2-7 | TRBD2 | - | TRBV20-1 | TGCAGTGCTAGCAGGCTAGCGGGAGGGCCATCCTACGAGCAGTACTTC | CSASRLAGGPSYEQYF
TRBJ2-7 | TRBD1 | - | TRBV3-1 | TGTGCCAGCAGCCCAAACAGGGGGGACGAGCAGTACTTC | CASSPNRGDEQYF
TRBJ1-1 | - | - | TRBV7-9 | TGTGCCAGCAGCTTAGGGATCCGGGCTCGGGCTGAAGCTTTCTTT | CASSLGIRARAEAFF
TRBJ2-2 | - | - | TRBV11-3 | TGTGCCAGCAGCCCTCTGGGAAGTGGCGGGGAGCTGTTTTTT | CASSPLGSGGELFF
TRBJ1-5 | TRBD1 | - | TRBV18 | TGTGCCAGCTCTCTGGACAGGGGGCACGATCAGCCCCAGCATTTT | CASSLDRGHDQPQHF
TRBJ2-2 | - | - | TRBV2 | TGTGCCAGCAGTGGGGTTGTTGCCAGCACCGGGGAGCTGTTTTTT | CASSGVVASTGELFF
TRBJ1-4 | - | - | TRBV7-2 | TGTGCCAGCAGCCTGGGGAGGGCAGCGCATAATGAAAAACTGTTTTTT | CASSLGRAAHNEKLFF
TRBJ1-5 | - | few | TRBV18 | TGTGCCAGCTCACCAAACGGGGATCAGCCCCAGCATTTT | CASSPNGDQPQHF